This passage covers 23 T cell receptor beta chains from one sample sequenced in a study of T-cell reconstitution after alpha-beta-depleted transplantation in children. Preparation of the TCRbeta library involved a method that used unique molecular identifiers. TCRdb reprocessed the PCR reads via MiXCR and lists one record per CDR3 protein. The sample consists of 60,000 to 70,000 distinct CDR3 sequences, over 4.5% of them appearing once. The sample was PBMCs, mostly from graft donor cells, taken 180 days after TCRalphabeta/CD19-depleted stem cell transplant. The receptors were sampled from a boy less than two years old who had a stem cell transplant for acute myeloid leukemia, so the T cells may come from the graft donor.

This clonotype was counted many times. The V gene is TRBV4-3, the J gene TRBJ2-4; D call uncertain. Between the trimmed V and J ends, which lost 1 base and 0 bases, there was a span of 7 bases. CDR1 is LGHNA and CDR2 is YSLEER in the germline V gene. The CDR3 runs 15 residues. The CDR3 sequence: CASSQAWGAKNIQYF. As DNA, the CDR3 is TGCGCCAGCAGCCAAGCTTGGGGAGCCAAAAACATTCAGTACTTC.

This clonotype occurred many times. V usage is TRBV5-1 and J usage is TRBJ2-3, with TRBD2 matching 7 bases. This CDR3 is 17 amino acids long. J lost 4 bases, V lost 2 bases, and 13 bases had no gene match. Germline-derived CDR1 and CDR2 are SGHRS and YFSETQ. Here the CDR3 reads CASSFFLGGGSADTQYF. The CDR3 DNA is TGCGCCAGCAGCTTCTTCCTGGGGGGGGGTAGCGCAGATACGCAGTATTTT. The full variable domain, completed using reference TRBV5-1 and TRBJ2-3, is KAGVTQTPRYLIKTRGQQVTLSCSPISGHRSVSWYQQTPGQGLQFLFEYFSETQRNKGNFPGRFSGRQFSNSRSEMNVSTLELGDSALYLCASSFFLGGGSADTQYFGPGTRLTVL.

This clonotype was recorded many times. The CDR3 reads CASSPGGRGLETQYF. The CDR3 DNA is TGCGCCAGCAGCCCGGGGGGCAGGGGGCTAGAGACCCAGTACTTC. The V gene is TRBV5-1, the J gene TRBJ2-5; a possible D gene is TRBD1 (8 bases). Trimming pared 4 bases from V and 4 bases from J, leaving 17 bases between. Per germline, CDR1 SGHRS and CDR2 YFSETQ. CDR3 length equals 15 residues.

The sample holds many counts of this clonotype. V usage is TRBV15 and J usage is TRBJ1-1; D gene uncertain. CDR1 LNHNV and CDR2 YYDKDF come from the germline V gene (reference sequence). V lost 1 base and J 1 base, leaving 7 bases between the germline ends. There are 14 residues in the CDR3. CDR3: CATSRGQPNTEAFF. Written as DNA, the CDR3 is TGTGCCACCAGCAGAGGGCAACCGAACACTGAAGCTTTCTTT. Using reference TRBV15 and TRBJ1-1 for the parts outside the CDR3, the full variable domain is DAMVIQNPRYQVTQFGKPVTLSCSQTLNHNVMYWYQQKSSQAPKLLFHYYDKDFNNEADTPDNFQSRRPNTSFCFLDIRSPGLGDTAMYLCATSRGQPNTEAFFGQGTRLTVV.

This clonotype was seen a handful of times. This chain joins TRBV7-9 and TRBJ2-7; the D gene is possibly TRBD2 (5 bases). The V and J ends lost 7 bases and 7 bases respectively, with 17 bases between them. The V gene's germline CDR1 is SEHNR and CDR2 FQNEAQ (reference sequence). This CDR3 has 13 residues. The CDR3 reads CASNHDGVEEQYF. CDR3 nucleotides: TGTGCCAGCAACCACGACGGGGTGGAGGAGCAGTACTTC.

This clonotype was observed at least ten times. The chain links TRBV27 to TRBJ1-5; D is perhaps TRBD1 (5 bases). Trimming shortened V by 3 bases and J by 7 bases, and 16 bases separated the two germline ends. CDR3 length equals 15 residues. Germline V gene lookup returns CDR1 MNHEY and CDR2 SMNVEV (reference sequence). The CDR3 region is CASSFIAGREQPQHF. DNA of the CDR3: TGTGCCAGCAGTTTCATCGCAGGGAGGGAGCAGCCCCAGCATTTT.

This clonotype has ten or more counts. The V and J genes are TRBV5-1 and TRBJ2-7; the D gene is possibly TRBD1 (5 bases). The length of the CDR3 is 15 residues. V shed 0 bases and J shed 0 bases, with 10 bases lying between them. In germline, CDR1 is SGHRS, CDR2 YFSETQ. CDR3 protein: CASSLGQSYSYEQYF. The DNA of the CDR3 is TGCGCCAGCAGCTTGGGACAGTCTTACTCCTACGAGCAGTACTTC.

This clonotype has a count of ten or more. V is TRBV7-2 and J is TRBJ2-7; no clear D gene. Germline CDR1 SGHTA, CDR2 FQGNSA. This CDR3 is 14 amino acids long. Trimming pared 1 base from V and 2 bases from J, leaving 9 bases between. The CDR3 reads CASSLVEPAYEQYF. CDR3 sequence (DNA): TGTGCCAGCAGCTTAGTAGAACCTGCCTACGAGCAGTACTTC. Full variable domain (remainder filled in from reference TRBV7-2 and TRBJ2-7): GAGVSQSPSNKVTEKGKDVELRCDPISGHTALYWYRQSLGQGLEFLIYFQGNSAPDKSGLPSDRFSAERTGGSVSTLTIQRTQQEDSAVYLCASSLVEPAYEQYFGPGTRLTVT.

This clonotype was counted ten times or more. This chain connects TRBV5-4 to TRBJ2-5; TRBD2 aligns across 12 bases. The length of the CDR3 is 16 residues. Germline V gene sequence: CDR1 SGHNT, CDR2 YYREEE (reference sequence). V gave up 0 bases and J gave up 2 bases; unmatched junction bases: 2. The CDR3 spells CASSLELAGGQETQYF. CDR3 bases: TGTGCCAGCAGCTTGGAGCTAGCGGGGGGGCAAGAGACCCAGTACTTC.

In its sample, this clonotype was seen many times. The chain employs TRBV12-3 or TRBV12-4 and TRBJ1-6; no reliable D call. CDR3 length: 17 amino acids. The V and J ends lost 3 bases and 0 bases respectively, with 12 bases between them. CDR3 amino acids: CASSFRVRSSYNSPLHF. CDR3 DNA: TGTGCCAGCAGTTTTCGGGTGAGGAGCTCCTATAATTCACCCCTCCACTTT.

This clonotype was observed at least ten times. V usage is TRBV5-1 and J usage is TRBJ2-3; 7 bases align to TRBD2. The J segment lost 4 bases and the V segment lost 1 base, leaving 3 bases of the junction unmatched. The CDR3 is made up of 14 amino acids. Germline loops: CDR1 SGHRS, CDR2 YFSETQ. The CDR3 sequence is CASSLTSAADTQYF. In DNA form, the CDR3 reads TGCGCCAGCAGCTTGACTAGCGCGGCAGATACGCAGTATTTT.

Concerning this clonotype: Possible read error: a much larger clone is one base away. The chain carries TRBV6-5 and TRBJ2-3, with D perhaps TRBD1 (5 bases). V shed 2 bases and J shed 13 bases, with 19 bases lying between them. The CDR3 extends over 14 amino acids. CDR1 and CDR2 from the germline V gene are MNHEY and SVGAGI. CDR3 protein: CASSYAAGPDREYF. The CDR3 nucleotides are TGTGCCAGCAGTTACGCCGCAGGGCCTGACCGGGAGTATTTT.

This clonotype occurred many times. The rearrangement uses TRBV4-1 and TRBJ2-2; 10 bases align to TRBD2. V lost 5 bases to trimming and J lost 3 bases; unmatched junction nucleotides: 15. Per germline, CDR1 MGHRA and CDR2 YSYEKL. This CDR3 region has 19 residues. CDR3 loop: CASSTHKPQREGDTGELFF. CDR3 nucleotide sequence: TGCGCCAGCAGCACTCATAAGCCCCAGCGGGAGGGCGACACCGGGGAGCTGTTTTTT.

This clonotype has just a few counts. This may come from a read error, since a much larger clone is one base off. The chain has TRBV19 and TRBJ2-7, with TRBD2 matching 13 bases. V gave up 11 bases and J gave up 2 bases; unmatched junction bases: 6. The germline gives CDR1 LNHDA, CDR2 SQIVND (reference sequence). This CDR3 spans 14 amino acids. CDR3 residues: CAPSGLAGTYEQYF. DNA of the CDR3: TGTGCCCCCTCGGGACTAGCGGGGACCTACGAGCAGTACTTC.

This clonotype appeared many times. V usage is TRBV7-2 and J usage is TRBJ1-6; 11 bases line up with TRBD1. The V gene's germline CDR1 is SGHTA and CDR2 FQGNSA. The CDR3 contains 14 residues. V was pared by 4 bases and J by 9 bases, with 2 bases of the junction left unmatched. The CDR3 is CASSWTGGTSPLHF. DNA of the CDR3: TGTGCCAGCAGCTGGACAGGGGGCACTTCACCCCTCCACTTT.

In its sample, this clonotype was seen many times. The gene calls are TRBV21-1 and TRBJ2-7; the table gives TRBD1 as D, unverified against the DNA. TRBV21-1 is reported as a pseudogene. This CDR3 has 16 amino acids. CDR3 coding DNA: TGTGCCAGCAGCAAGGGCGACGGGACAGGGGTGGCACGGCAGTACTTC. Protein product: CASSKGDGTGVARQYF.

In its sample, this clonotype was seen many times. This chain links TRBV12-3 or TRBV12-4 with TRBJ2-5; D unresolved. The CDR3 contains 11 residues. V was clipped by 6 bases and J by 0 bases, with 2 bases between them. CDR3 DNA sequence: TGTGCCAGCAGGAACCAAGAGACCCAGTACTTC. It codes for CASRNQETQYF.

The sample holds many counts of this clonotype. This sequence joins TRBV7-2 and TRBJ2-7; D may be TRBD1 or TRBD2 (6 bases each). The V gene lost 3 bases and the J gene lost 2 bases, with 8 bases spanning the gap. Germline values: CDR1 SGHTA, CDR2 FQGNSA. This CDR3 comprises 13 residues. The CDR3 loop reads CASSLGGPYEQYF. The CDR3 coding sequence is TGTGCCAGCAGCTTGGGGGGCCCCTACGAGCAGTACTTC.

The table lists this clonotype with many counts. CDR3 loop: CASRGQGWQETQYF. The DNA for the CDR3 is TGTGCCAGCAGAGGACAGGGGTGGCAAGAGACCCAGTACTTC. V is TRBV12-3 or TRBV12-4 and J is TRBJ2-5; 9 bases line up with TRBD1. This CDR3 is built from 14 residues. The ends lost 6 bases at V and 2 bases at J; junction bases unmatched: 4.

This clonotype was seen ten or more times. The V gene is TRBV5-1, the J gene TRBJ2-7; TRBD1 is a possible D gene (5 bases). Trimming left V 2 bases short and J 6 bases short, with 9 bases between. The CDR3 consists of 12 residues. CDR1 and CDR2 (germline): SGHRS, YFSETQ. CDR3 sequence reads: CASSFSGPEQYF. DNA for the CDR3: TGCGCCAGCAGCTTTTCAGGGCCCGAGCAGTACTTC.

The chain recombines TRBV5-4 with TRBJ2-1; D might be TRBD2 (6 bases). The CDR3 runs to 15 residues. The V and J ends lost 4 bases and 0 bases respectively, with 11 bases between them. The V gene's germline CDR1 is SGHNT and CDR2 YYREEE (reference sequence). The CDR3 coding sequence is TGTGCCAGCAGCGTCGGACTACTCTCCTACAATGAGCAGTTCTTC. It is translated as CASSVGLLSYNEQFF.

The sample holds many counts of this clonotype. V and J are TRBV12-3 or TRBV12-4 and TRBJ1-1, with TRBD1 as a possible D gene (5 bases). The V end was cut by 5 bases, the J end by 3 bases, with 10 bases between. This CDR3 contains 13 residues. In DNA, the CDR3 is TGTGCCAGCAGTCGGTCCAGGGACACTGAAGCTTTCTTT. Its translation: CASSRSRDTEAFF.

This clonotype is deemed medium-sized. The chain joins TRBV4-3 to TRBJ2-7; tentatively, D is TRBD2 (7 bases). The CDR3 extends over 15 amino acids. Trimming left V 3 bases short and J 4 bases short, with 16 bases between. Germline CDR1 LGHNA, CDR2 YSLEER. The CDR3 DNA is TGCGCCAGCAGCCAGTACAGGGAGGGAGGGTACGAGCAGTACTTC. It yields the protein CASSQYREGGYEQYF.